The clone carrying this TCR beta chain showed up just a few times. This CDR3 contains 15 residues. CDR1 LNHDA and CDR2 SQIVND come from the germline V gene (reference sequence). Germline trimming cut 5 bases from V and 0 bases from J; bases unmatched to any gene: 6. The sample comes from a study of control samples from healthy donors and cancer patients. Profiling relied on immunoSEQ multiplex PCR, and the TCRdb table lists in-frame clones only, not all of them. The sample consists of 100,000 to 150,000 clones, around 90% of them appearing once. Sample: blood. The genes are TRBV19 and TRBJ1-1; 7 nucleotides line up with TRBD1. The origin of this receptor is a man in his late teens or twenties in good health. CDR3 sequence: CASSPPGTVNTEAFF. The CDR3 coding sequence is TGTGCCAGTAGTCCCCCCGGGACAGTGAACACTGAAGCTTTCTTT.